These 32 T cell receptor beta chains were all obtained from the same sample, sequenced in a study of monozygotic twins with inflammatory bowel disease. Reprocessing the 5' RACE reads, TCRdb reports a single entry for every CDR3 protein and omits DNA. This sample's table has 400,000 or so distinct CDR3 sequences. The sample taken for sequencing was blood. Receptor source: a human donor with ulcerative colitis or Crohn's disease, or a healthy co-twin of an affected twin (not recorded which).

This chain uses TRBV5-1 with TRBJ2-7. This CDR3 has 15 residues. Germline V gene data show CDR1 as SGHRS and CDR2 as YFSETQ. The CDR3 loop is CASSLDGLWNYEQYF.

V usage is TRBV5-6 and J usage is TRBJ1-4; TCRdb selects TRBD1, and the lack of DNA leaves this call unchecked. Looked up from germline, CDR1 is SGHDT and CDR2 is YYEEEE. The length of the CDR3 is 14 residues. CDR3 amino acids: CASSFGQNNEKLFF. Together with reference TRBV5-6 and TRBJ1-4, the CDR3 gives the full variable domain: DAGVTQSPTHLIKTRGQQVTLRCSPKSGHDTVSWYQQALGQGPQFIFQYYEEEERQRGNFPDRFSGHQFPNYSSELNVNALLLGDSALYLCASSFGQNNEKLFFGSGTQLSVL.

This chain uses TRBV18 with TRBJ1-2; TCRdb's D call, TRBD1, is unchecked because there is no DNA. Germline V gene lookup returns CDR1 KGHSH and CDR2 LQKENI. This CDR3 is 13 amino acids long. The CDR3 sequence is CASSPGQGDGYTF.

This chain connects TRBV7-9 to TRBJ2-7. CDR1 is SEHNR and CDR2 is FQNEAQ in the germline V gene (reference sequence). This CDR3 region has 12 residues. CDR3 loop: CASSPQAYEQYF.

The chain uses TRBV3-1 and TRBJ2-1. Germline loops: CDR1 LGHDT, CDR2 YNNKEL (reference sequence). This CDR3 has 12 residues. CDR3: CASSQDRREQFF.

This sequence joins TRBV12-3 or TRBV12-4 and TRBJ1-1. The CDR3 sequence is 15 residues long. CDR3 residues: CASSLDAVGNTEAFF.

The V call is TRBV20-1, the J call TRBJ1-1; TCRdb outputs TRBD1, but without DNA this stays unchecked. CDR1 and CDR2 from the germline V gene are DFQATT and SNEGSKA (reference sequence). The CDR3 totals 15 residues. CDR3 protein: CSAREAGSKITEAFF.

The genes are TRBV28 and TRBJ2-7; as DNA is missing, the TRBD1 call by TCRdb cannot be tested. This CDR3 has 17 amino acids. Germline V CDR1 and CDR2: MDHEN, SYDVKM. CDR3 region: CASNTYLRGGTLYEQYF.

The chain links TRBV7-9 to TRBJ2-7; there is no DNA to check the TCRdb D call of TRBD1. Germline values: CDR1 SEHNR, CDR2 FQNEAQ (reference sequence). This CDR3 has 13 amino acids. This CDR3 is CASSSPPTYEQYF. The full variable domain, with the rest looked up from reference TRBV7-9 and TRBJ2-7, is DTGVSQNPRHKITKRGQNVTFRCDPISEHNRLYWYRQTLGQGPEFLTYFQNEAQLEKSRLLSDRFSAERPKGSFSTLEIQRTEQGDSAMYLCASSSPPTYEQYFGPGTRLTVT.

This chain links TRBV3-1 with TRBJ1-1; TCRdb proposes TRBD1, but this gene call is untestable without DNA. This CDR3 contains 14 residues. The germline CDR1 and CDR2 sequences are LGHDT and YNNKEL (reference sequence). This CDR3 reads CASSQGTGKTEAFF.

The chain recombines TRBV5-1 with TRBJ2-7. CDR1 is SGHRS, CDR2 YFSETQ, per germline. This CDR3 is built from 12 residues. This CDR3 is CASSFGSYEQYF.

This chain uses TRBV29-1 with TRBJ2-1; the D call of TRBD2 rests on TCRdb alone, since no DNA is present to check it. Germline V gene lookup returns CDR1 SQVTM and CDR2 ANQGSEA. The CDR3 runs to 13 residues. The CDR3 loop is CSVSRGGWNEQFF.

This rearrangement joins TRBV6-2 or TRBV6-3 to TRBJ2-4; checking the TCRdb D call of TRBD2 is not possible without DNA. Germline V gives CDR1 MNHEY, CDR2 SVGEGT. This CDR3 region has 16 residues. The CDR3 sequence is CASSLDPGGAKNIQYF.

CDR3 in amino acids: CASSYLDRDEQYF. V is TRBV6-6 and J is TRBJ2-7; TCRdb indicates TRBD1, and absent DNA this call remains unverified. The CDR3 consists of 13 residues. Germline CDR1 and CDR2: MNHNY and SVGAGI (reference sequence).

The V and J genes are TRBV27 and TRBJ1-6; absent DNA, TCRdb's TRBD1 call cannot be checked. The CDR3 length is 18 residues. Germline loops: CDR1 MNHEY, CDR2 SMNVEV (reference sequence). Here the CDR3 reads CASSLKVWTGGYNSPLHF.

The chain uses TRBV6-2 or TRBV6-3 and TRBJ2-1. The germline CDR1 and CDR2 sequences are MNHEY and SVGEGT. The CDR3 spans 15 residues. CDR3 sequence reads: CASSYPNQPYNEQFF.

The chain has TRBV7-2 and TRBJ2-1; TCRdb lists TRBD1, though no DNA is available to test this call. CDR3 length: 16 amino acids. Germline lookup yields CDR1 SGHTA and CDR2 FQGNSA. CDR3 protein: CASSLAASGGRDEQFF.

CDR3 loop: CASSHPTLAGGGNEQFF. The chain has TRBV3-1 and TRBJ2-1; TCRdb's D call, TRBD2, is unchecked because there is no DNA. CDR1 is LGHDT, CDR2 YNNKEL, per germline (reference sequence). CDR3 length: 17 amino acids.

This chain connects TRBV28 to TRBJ2-7; the TRBD1 assignment by TCRdb is unverifiable without DNA. This CDR3 has 13 amino acids. Germline V CDR1 and CDR2: MDHEN, SYDVKM. The CDR3 reads CASSFRDIYEQYF.

The chain links TRBV6-5 to TRBJ1-2. Per the germline V gene, CDR1 is MNHEY and CDR2 is SVGAGI. The CDR3 is made up of 12 amino acids. The CDR3 here is CASSYDGYGYTF.

This chain connects TRBV20-1 to TRBJ2-7; the D call from TCRdb, TRBD2, cannot be confirmed without DNA. Germline lookup yields CDR1 DFQATT and CDR2 SNEGSKA (reference sequence). This CDR3 has 13 residues. This chain's CDR3 is CSAAGPPAYEQYF.

The chain employs TRBV12-3 or TRBV12-4 and TRBJ1-5; the TCRdb call, TRBD1, lacks DNA for checking. The CDR3 is made up of 15 amino acids. The CDR3 sequence is CASSQDRRSNQPQHF.

The J gene is TRBJ1-5, the V gene TRBV24-1; no DNA is available, so the TRBD1 call from TCRdb remains unchecked. In germline, CDR1 is KGHDR, CDR2 SFDVKD. CDR3 length equals 16 residues. The CDR3 here is CAVPGPPPIGNQPQHF.

V is TRBV6-5 and J is TRBJ2-5; checking the TCRdb D call of TRBD1 is not possible without DNA. The CDR3 has 14 amino acids. CDR1 is MNHEY, CDR2 SVGAGI, per germline. The CDR3 region is CASSYSGGWETQYF.

V is TRBV27 and J is TRBJ1-2; TCRdb reports TRBD1, a call that lacks DNA to check it against. This CDR3 spans 15 amino acids. Germline V CDR1 and CDR2: MNHEY, SMNVEV (reference sequence). The CDR3 sequence: CASSTHPGVGYGYTF.

The chain uses TRBV7-9 and TRBJ1-2. CDR3 length: 14 amino acids. CDR1 is SEHNR, CDR2 FQNEAQ, per germline (reference sequence). The CDR3 sequence is CASSFQSSAYGYTF.

The V and J genes are TRBV12-3 or TRBV12-4 and TRBJ1-2. The CDR3 has 13 amino acids. CDR3 loop: CASSKTVSYGYTF.

The CDR3 region is CASSKIGGGQGAGEQYF. This chain uses TRBV21-1 with TRBJ2-7; checking the TCRdb D call of TRBD1 is not possible without DNA. TRBV21-1 is noted as a pseudogene. The CDR3 runs to 17 residues.

This chain joins TRBV15 and TRBJ1-2; the D gene TCRdb calls, TRBD1, cannot be checked with no DNA. The CDR3 consists of 15 residues. Germline V gene lookup returns CDR1 LNHNV and CDR2 YYDKDF (reference sequence). The CDR3: CATSRAQGLGYGYTF.

The chain uses TRBV4-1 and TRBJ2-1. Germline CDR1 and CDR2: MGHRA and YSYEKL. This CDR3 spans 17 amino acids. This CDR3 is CASSQGPSGSSYNEQFF.

CDR3 loop: CASSLNRAANQPQHF. The chain uses TRBV6-2 or TRBV6-3 and TRBJ1-5; TCRdb's assignment of TRBD1 cannot be checked, as there is no DNA. The CDR3 runs to 15 residues. From germline, CDR1 is MNHEY and CDR2 SVGEGT.

This clonotype is called medium-sized (0.01 to 0.1%) based on its frequency. This chain connects TRBV5-4 to TRBJ1-1. This CDR3 spans 13 amino acids. The germline V gene has CDR1 SGHNT and CDR2 YYREEE (reference sequence). CDR3 region: CASSFIGNTEAFF. The complete variable domain, with remaining parts taken from reference TRBV5-4 and TRBJ1-1, reads ETGVTQSPTHLIKTRGQQVTLRCSSQSGHNTVSWYQQALGQGPQFIFQYYREEENGRGNFPPRFSGLQFPNYSSELNVNALELDDSALYLCASSFIGNTEAFFGQGTRLTVV.